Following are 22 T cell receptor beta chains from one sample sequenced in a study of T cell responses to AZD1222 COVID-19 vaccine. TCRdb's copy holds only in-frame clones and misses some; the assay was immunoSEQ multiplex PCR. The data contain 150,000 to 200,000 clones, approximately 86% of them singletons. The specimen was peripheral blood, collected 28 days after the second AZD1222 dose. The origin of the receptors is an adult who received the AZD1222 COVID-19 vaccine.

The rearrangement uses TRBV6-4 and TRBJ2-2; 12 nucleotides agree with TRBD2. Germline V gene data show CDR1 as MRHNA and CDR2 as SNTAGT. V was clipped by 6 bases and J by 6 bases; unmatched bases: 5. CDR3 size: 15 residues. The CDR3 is CASSPGLAGPGELFF. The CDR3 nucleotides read TGTGCCAGCAGCCCCGGACTAGCGGGGCCCGGGGAGCTGTTTTTT.

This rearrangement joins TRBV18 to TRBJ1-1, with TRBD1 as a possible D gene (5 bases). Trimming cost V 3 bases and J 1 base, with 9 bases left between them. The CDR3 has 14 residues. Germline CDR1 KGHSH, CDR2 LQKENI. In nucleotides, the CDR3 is TGTGCCAGCTCACCTACCACAGGGAACACTGAAGCTTTCTTT. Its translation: CASSPTTGNTEAFF.

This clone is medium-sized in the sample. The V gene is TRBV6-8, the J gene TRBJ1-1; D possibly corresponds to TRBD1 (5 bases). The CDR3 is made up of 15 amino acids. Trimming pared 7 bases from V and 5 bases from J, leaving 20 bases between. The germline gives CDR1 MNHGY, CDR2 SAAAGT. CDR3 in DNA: TGTGCCAGCACCCCCTCGAGGGGAGAGGGAACTGAAGCTTTCTTT. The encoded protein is CASTPSRGEGTEAFF.

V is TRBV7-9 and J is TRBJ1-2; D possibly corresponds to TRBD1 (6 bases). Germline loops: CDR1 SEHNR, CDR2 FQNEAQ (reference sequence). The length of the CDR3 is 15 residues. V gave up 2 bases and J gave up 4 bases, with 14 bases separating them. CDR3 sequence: CASSLSGGKSYGYTF. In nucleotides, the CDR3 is TGTGCCAGCAGCTTATCCGGGGGCAAGAGCTATGGCTACACCTTC.

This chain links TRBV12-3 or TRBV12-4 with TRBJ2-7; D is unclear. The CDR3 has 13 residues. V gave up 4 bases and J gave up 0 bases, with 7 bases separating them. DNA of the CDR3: TGTGCCAGCAGTTATACAGCCTCCTACGAGCAGTACTTC. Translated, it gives CASSYTASYEQYF.

CDR3 bases: TGTGCCAGTAGTGTGGGCTCCCGAGAAAACACCATATATTTT. Encoded protein: CASSVGSRENTIYF. The chain uses TRBV19 and TRBJ1-3; no clear D gene. Deletions cut 5 bases from V and 6 bases from J, with 14 bases between. The germline gives CDR1 LNHDA, CDR2 SQIVND (reference sequence). The CDR3 runs 14 residues. Looking up the rest from reference TRBV19 and TRBJ1-3 gives the full variable domain: DGGITQSPKYLFRKEGQNVTLSCEQNLNHDAMYWYRQDPGQGLRLIYYSQIVNDFQKGDIAEGYSVSREKKESFPLTVTSAQKNPTAFYLCASSVGSRENTIYFGEGSWLTVV.

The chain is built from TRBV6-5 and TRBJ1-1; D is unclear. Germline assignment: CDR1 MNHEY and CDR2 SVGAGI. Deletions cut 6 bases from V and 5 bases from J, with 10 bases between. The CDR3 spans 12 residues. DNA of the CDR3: TGTGCCAGCAGGTCAGGTCAAACTGAAGCTTTCTTT. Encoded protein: CASRSGQTEAFF.

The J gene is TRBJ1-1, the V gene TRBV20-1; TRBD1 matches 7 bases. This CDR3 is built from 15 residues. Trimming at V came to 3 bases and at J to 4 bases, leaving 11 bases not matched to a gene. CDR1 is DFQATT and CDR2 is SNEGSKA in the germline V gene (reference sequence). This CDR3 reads CSASLRRGLGTEAFF. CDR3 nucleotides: TGCAGTGCTAGTTTGCGGAGGGGGCTAGGCACTGAAGCTTTCTTT.

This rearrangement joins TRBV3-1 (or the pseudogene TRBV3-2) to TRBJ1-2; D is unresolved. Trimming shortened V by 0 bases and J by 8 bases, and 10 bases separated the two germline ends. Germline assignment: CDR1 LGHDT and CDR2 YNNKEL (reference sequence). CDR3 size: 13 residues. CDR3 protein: CASSQEEVGGYTF. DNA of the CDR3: TGTGCCAGCAGCCAAGAAGAGGTTGGCGGCTACACCTTC.

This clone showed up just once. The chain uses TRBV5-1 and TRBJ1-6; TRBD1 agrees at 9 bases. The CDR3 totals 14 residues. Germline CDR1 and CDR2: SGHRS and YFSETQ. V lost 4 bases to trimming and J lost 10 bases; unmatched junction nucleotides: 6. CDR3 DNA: TGCGCCAGCAGCCCGGGACAGGGTGGATCACCCCTCCACTTT. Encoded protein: CASSPGQGGSPLHF.

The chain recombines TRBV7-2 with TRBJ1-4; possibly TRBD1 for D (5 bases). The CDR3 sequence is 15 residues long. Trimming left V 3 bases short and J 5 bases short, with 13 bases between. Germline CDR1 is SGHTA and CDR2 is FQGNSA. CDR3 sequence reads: CASSFAGTGNEKLFF. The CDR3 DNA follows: TGTGCCAGCAGCTTTGCCGGGACGGGAAATGAAAAACTGTTTTTT.

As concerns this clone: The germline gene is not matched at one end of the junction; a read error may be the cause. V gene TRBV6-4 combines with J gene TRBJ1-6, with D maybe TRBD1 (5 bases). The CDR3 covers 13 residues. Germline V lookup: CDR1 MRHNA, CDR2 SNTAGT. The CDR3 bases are TGTACCAGCAGCCAGGGTTGGAATTCACCCCTCCACTTT. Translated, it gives CTSSQGWNSPLHF.

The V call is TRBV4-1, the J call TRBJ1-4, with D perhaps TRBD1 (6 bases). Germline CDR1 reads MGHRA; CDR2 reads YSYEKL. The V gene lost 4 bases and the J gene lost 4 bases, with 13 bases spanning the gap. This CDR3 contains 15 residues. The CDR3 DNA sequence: TGCGCCAGCAGCCTAACGAGGGGGGATAATGAAAAACTGTTTTTT. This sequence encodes CASSLTRGDNEKLFF.

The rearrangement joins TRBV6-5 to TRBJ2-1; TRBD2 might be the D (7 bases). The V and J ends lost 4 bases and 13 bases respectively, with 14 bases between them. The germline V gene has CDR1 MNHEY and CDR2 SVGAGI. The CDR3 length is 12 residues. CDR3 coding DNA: TGTGCCAGCAGTTCCCAAAGCGGGACACAGTTCTTC. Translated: CASSSQSGTQFF.

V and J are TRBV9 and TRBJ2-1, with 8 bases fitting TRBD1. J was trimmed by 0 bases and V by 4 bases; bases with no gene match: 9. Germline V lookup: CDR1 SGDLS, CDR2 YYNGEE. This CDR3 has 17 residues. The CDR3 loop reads CASSSWEQGDSYNEQFF. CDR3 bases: TGTGCCAGCAGCTCATGGGAACAGGGGGACTCCTACAATGAGCAGTTCTTC.

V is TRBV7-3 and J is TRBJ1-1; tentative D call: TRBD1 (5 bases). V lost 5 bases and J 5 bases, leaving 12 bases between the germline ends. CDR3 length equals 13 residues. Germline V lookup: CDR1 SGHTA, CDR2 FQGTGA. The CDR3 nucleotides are TGTGCCAGCAGCCTAAGTCGGGGGACTGAAGCTTTCTTT. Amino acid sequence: CASSLSRGTEAFF. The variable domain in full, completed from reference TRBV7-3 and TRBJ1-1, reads GAGVSQTPSNKVTEKGKYVELRCDPISGHTALYWYRQSLGQGPEFLIYFQGTGAADDSGLPNDRFFAVRPEGSVSTLKIQRTERGDSAVYLCASSLSRGTEAFFGQGTRLTVV.

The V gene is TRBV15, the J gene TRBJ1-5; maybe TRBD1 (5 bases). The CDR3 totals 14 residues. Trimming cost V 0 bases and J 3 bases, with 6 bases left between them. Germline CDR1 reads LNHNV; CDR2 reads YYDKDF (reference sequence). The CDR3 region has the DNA TGTGCCACCAGCAGAGAGGGGGACAATCAGCCCCAGCATTTT. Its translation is CATSREGDNQPQHF. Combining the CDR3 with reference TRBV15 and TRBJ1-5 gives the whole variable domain DAMVIQNPRYQVTQFGKPVTLSCSQTLNHNVMYWYQQKSSQAPKLLFHYYDKDFNNEADTPDNFQSRRPNTSFCFLDIRSPGLGDTAMYLCATSREGDNQPQHFGDGTRLSIL.

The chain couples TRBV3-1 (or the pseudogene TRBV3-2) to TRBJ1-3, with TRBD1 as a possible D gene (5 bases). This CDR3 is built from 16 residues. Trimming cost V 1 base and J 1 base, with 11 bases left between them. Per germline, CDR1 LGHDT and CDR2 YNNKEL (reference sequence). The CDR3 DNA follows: TGTGCCAGCAGCCAAGTTAACAGGATGTCTGGAAACACCATATATTTT. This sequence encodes CASSQVNRMSGNTIYF.

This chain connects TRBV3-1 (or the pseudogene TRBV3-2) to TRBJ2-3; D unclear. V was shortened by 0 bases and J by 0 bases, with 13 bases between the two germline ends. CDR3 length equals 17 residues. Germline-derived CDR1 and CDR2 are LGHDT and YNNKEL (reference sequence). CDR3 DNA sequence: TGTGCCAGCAGCCAAGATCTCGGGTTCGGGAGCACAGATACGCAGTATTTT. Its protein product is CASSQDLGFGSTDTQYF.

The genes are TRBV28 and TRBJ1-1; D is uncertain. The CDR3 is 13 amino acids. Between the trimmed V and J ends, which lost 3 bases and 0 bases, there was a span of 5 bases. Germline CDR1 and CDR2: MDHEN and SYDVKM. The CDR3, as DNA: TGTGCCAGCAGTTTCGTCATGAACACTGAAGCTTTCTTT. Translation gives CASSFVMNTEAFF.

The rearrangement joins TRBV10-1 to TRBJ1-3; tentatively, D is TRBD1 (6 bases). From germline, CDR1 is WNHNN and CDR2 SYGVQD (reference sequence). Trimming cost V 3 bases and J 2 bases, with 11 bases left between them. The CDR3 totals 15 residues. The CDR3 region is CASSDPYRAGNTIYF. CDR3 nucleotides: TGCGCCAGCAGTGATCCGTACAGGGCTGGAAACACCATATATTTT.

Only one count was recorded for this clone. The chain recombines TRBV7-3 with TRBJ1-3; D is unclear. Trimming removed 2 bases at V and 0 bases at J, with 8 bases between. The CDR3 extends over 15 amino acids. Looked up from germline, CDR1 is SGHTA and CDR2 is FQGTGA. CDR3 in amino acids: CASSLQRGSGNTIYF. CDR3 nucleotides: TGTGCCAGCAGCTTACAGCGGGGCTCTGGAAACACCATATATTTT.